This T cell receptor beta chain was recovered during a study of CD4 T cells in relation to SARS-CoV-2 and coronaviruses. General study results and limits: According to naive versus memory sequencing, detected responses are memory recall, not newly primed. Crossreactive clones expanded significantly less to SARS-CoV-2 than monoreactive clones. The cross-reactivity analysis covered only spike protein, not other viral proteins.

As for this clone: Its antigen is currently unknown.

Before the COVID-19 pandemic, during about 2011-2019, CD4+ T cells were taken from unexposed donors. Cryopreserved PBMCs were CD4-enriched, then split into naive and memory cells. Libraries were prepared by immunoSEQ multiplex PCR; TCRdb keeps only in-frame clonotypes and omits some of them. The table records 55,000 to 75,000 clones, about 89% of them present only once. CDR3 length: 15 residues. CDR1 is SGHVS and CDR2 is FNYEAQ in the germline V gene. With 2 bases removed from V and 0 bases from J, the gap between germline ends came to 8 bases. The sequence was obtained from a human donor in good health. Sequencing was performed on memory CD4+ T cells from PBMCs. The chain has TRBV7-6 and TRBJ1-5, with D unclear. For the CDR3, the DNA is TGTGCCAGCAGCTTAAGCGGGAATAGCAATCAGCCCCAGCATTTT. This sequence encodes CASSLSGNSNQPQHF.